Here is one T cell receptor (beta chain) with its context. Through a sample-barcoded 5' primer and a J-beta primer mix, a second PCR was run for about 7 to 12 cycles. TCRdb processed the 5' RACE reads anew with MiXCR; each CDR3 protein has one entry. The data contain roughly 1.7 million distinct CDR3 sequences, roughly 32% of them singletons. Trimming cost V 4 bases and J 0 bases, with 12 bases left between them. Germline V gene data show CDR1 as SGHRS and CDR2 as YFSETQ. The CDR3 consists of 15 residues. This specimen comes from a study of blood T cells in healthy people across ages. This receptor was taken from a woman younger than 45 in good health. Sample: blood. V is TRBV5-1 and J is TRBJ2-3, with a tentative D call TRBD1 (5 bases). The CDR3 nucleotides are TGCGCCAGCAGCAAGGAAGGGGTTAGCACAGATACGCAGTATTTT. Amino acid sequence: CASSKEGVSTDTQYF.